Below, 8 T cell receptor beta chains from the same sample are listed, as sequenced in a study of blood T cell repertoires in COVID-19. TCRdb's copy holds only in-frame clones and misses some; the assay was immunoSEQ multiplex PCR. This sample yields fewer than 250,000 clones, of which around nine tenths are seen a single time; over 2.5% belongs to the top ten. Sequenced input: peripheral blood. Receptors were obtained from a man between 60 and 75 years old with acute or convalescent COVID-19.

The rearrangement joins TRBV6-1 to TRBJ1-5, with TRBD1 matching 7 bases. The CDR3 is made up of 16 amino acids. V gave up 1 base and J gave up 4 bases; unmatched junction bases: 7. Per the germline V gene, CDR1 is MNHNS and CDR2 is SASEGT. CDR3 loop: CASSEVHRGPNQPQHF. Written as DNA, the CDR3 is TGTGCCAGCAGTGAAGTACACAGGGGCCCTAATCAGCCCCAGCATTTT.

The V call is TRBV5-1, the J call TRBJ2-3; 9 nucleotides match TRBD1. V was pared by 4 bases and J by 0 bases, with 3 bases of the junction left unmatched. The CDR3 extends over 15 amino acids. Looked up from germline, CDR1 is SGHRS and CDR2 is YFSETQ. The CDR3 bases are TGCGCCAGCAGCCCTGGGACAGGGAGCACAGATACGCAGTATTTT. Translated, it gives CASSPGTGSTDTQYF.

This clone was counted between two and nine times. This chain links TRBV5-4 with TRBJ1-5; TRBD1 matches 9 bases. Germline-derived CDR1 and CDR2 are SGHNT and YYREEE (reference sequence). This CDR3 has 14 residues. J gave up 6 bases and V 4 bases, and 5 bases lay outside the gene matches. CDR3 DNA sequence: TGTGCCAGCAGCAAACAGGGGGCTGGTCAGCCCCAGCATTTT. This codes for CASSKQGAGQPQHF.

V usage is TRBV28 and J usage is TRBJ2-7, with D possibly matching TRBD2 (6 bases). The V end was cut by 3 bases, the J end by 7 bases, with 7 bases between. Germline values: CDR1 MDHEN, CDR2 SYDVKM. CDR3 length: 11 amino acids. The CDR3 here is CASSFGGEQYF. For the CDR3, the DNA is TGTGCCAGCAGTTTTGGGGGGGAGCAGTACTTC.

This clone was counted at least ten times. In nucleotides, the CDR3 is TGTGCCAGCAGTTCAACAGGGGGTATACGTGGCTACACCTTC. It codes for CASSSTGGIRGYTF. The chain couples TRBV5-6 to TRBJ1-2; the match to TRBD1 covers 8 bases. Germline CDR1 SGHDT, CDR2 YYEEEE. Trimming removed 5 bases from V and 7 bases from J; junction bases left unmatched: 10. The CDR3 loop spans 14 amino acids.

This clone was picked up a small number of times. The chain carries TRBV5-6 and TRBJ2-6, with D possibly TRBD1 on 5 matching bases. The CDR3 runs to 18 residues. V lost 0 bases and J 1 base, leaving 14 bases between the germline ends. CDR1 and CDR2 from the germline V gene are SGHDT and YYEEEE. The DNA of the CDR3 is TGTGCCAGCAGCTTGGTCTTACAGGTCTCATCTGGGGCCAACGTCCTGACTTTC. As protein: CASSLVLQVSSGANVLTF.

V usage is TRBV18 and J usage is TRBJ2-3; D remains ambiguous. This CDR3 has 15 amino acids. CDR1 and CDR2 (germline): KGHSH, LQKENI. With 0 bases removed from V and 0 bases from J, the gap between germline ends came to 7 bases. CDR3 sequence reads: CASSPPGASTDTQYF. The CDR3 DNA sequence: TGTGCCAGCTCACCACCGGGCGCGAGCACAGATACGCAGTATTTT.

The chain employs TRBV6-1 and TRBJ1-2, with D possibly being TRBD1 (6 bases). This CDR3 contains 15 residues. Trimming removed 2 bases at V and 5 bases at J, with 15 bases between. Germline CDR1 and CDR2: MNHNS and SASEGT. As DNA, the CDR3 is TGTGCCAGCAGTGAAAGGAAGGGGGTGAAATATGGCTACACCTTC. Its protein is CASSERKGVKYGYTF.